The 30 T cell receptor beta chains reported below all come from one sample, sequenced in a study of HIV-infected patients and healthy controls. Whole blood was used without fractionation, so all unsorted peripheral T cells were included. Around 450 ng RNA was reverse transcribed with alpha and beta constant-region primers. Each of the alpha and beta chains got its own library through chain-specific third strand synthesis with indices. TCRdb fed the 5' RACE reads into MiXCR, producing one record per CDR3 protein. The repertoire holds about 10,000 distinct CDR3 sequences, 5.2% seen once, with approximately 14% in the top ten. The sample was blood, taken before antiretroviral therapy. The receptors derive from an adult with HIV infection.

This clonotype is medium-sized within its sample. An end of the junction does not agree with germline; a read error may underlie this. This chain links TRBV5-1 with TRBJ2-7; D might be TRBD1 or TRBD2, each matching 6 bases. Germline CDR1 is SGHRS and CDR2 is YFSETQ. The CDR3 contains 12 residues. CDR3 amino acids: CASSLGGYEQYF. For the CDR3, the DNA is TGTGCCAGCAGCTTAGGGGGGTACGAGCAGTACTTC.

The table lists this clonotype with many counts. This chain links TRBV28 with TRBJ1-3, with D hard to call. The germline gives CDR1 MDHEN, CDR2 SYDVKM. The CDR3 runs 13 residues. The V end lost 3 bases, the J end lost 10 bases, and 13 bases lay between the germline ends. As DNA, the CDR3 is TGTGCCAGCAGTTTCCGGCAGGATGGTACCATATATTTT. Translating it yields CASSFRQDGTIYF.

This clonotype showed up many times. J is TRBJ2-5 and V is TRBV6-5; possibly TRBD1 or TRBD2 for D (5 bases each). Germline V lookup: CDR1 MNHEY, CDR2 SVGAGI. The germline V and J ends were trimmed by 4 bases and 0 bases, with 21 bases remaining between them. The CDR3 spans 18 residues. CDR3 protein: CASSSRQGVLGYQETQYF. CDR3 sequence (DNA): TGTGCCAGCAGTTCGAGGCAGGGAGTCTTGGGGTACCAAGAGACCCAGTACTTC.

This clonotype is categorized as medium-sized (0.01 to 0.1%). The V gene is TRBV5-1, the J gene TRBJ2-3; either TRBD1 or TRBD2 may supply D (6 bases each). The V and J ends lost 6 bases and 2 bases respectively, with 13 bases between them. In germline, CDR1 is SGHRS, CDR2 YFSETQ. CDR3 length equals 14 residues. The CDR3 DNA sequence: TGCGCCAGCAACCCGGGGGCTAACACAGATACGCAGTATTTT. Protein sequence: CASNPGANTDTQYF. The full variable domain, completed using reference TRBV5-1 and TRBJ2-3, is KAGVTQTPRYLIKTRGQQVTLSCSPISGHRSVSWYQQTPGQGLQFLFEYFSETQRNKGNFPGRFSGRQFSNSRSEMNVSTLELGDSALYLCASNPGANTDTQYFGPGTRLTVL.

By proportion, this clonotype is medium-sized. J is TRBJ1-2 and V is TRBV30; D is possibly TRBD1 (5 bases). The CDR3 has 12 residues. The V and J ends lost 0 bases and 5 bases respectively, with 7 bases between them. From germline, CDR1 is GTSNPN and CDR2 SVGIG (reference sequence). The CDR3 DNA reads TGTGCCTGGAGTGTACCAGGGTATGGCTACACCTTC. Its translation is CAWSVPGYGYTF.

This clonotype qualifies as medium-sized. This chain joins TRBV27 and TRBJ1-5; possibly TRBD1 for D (5 bases). The CDR3 loop spans 15 amino acids. V lost 10 bases and J lost 0, with 16 bases in between. The germline V gene encodes CDR1 MNHEY and CDR2 SMNVEV (reference sequence). The CDR3 reads CATADDRYSNQPQHF. CDR3 DNA sequence: TGTGCCACCGCCGACGACAGATATAGCAATCAGCCCCAGCATTTT.

This clonotype was detected many times. V is TRBV6-5 and J is TRBJ2-7, with a tentative D call TRBD1 (5 bases). V was shortened by 2 bases and J by 0 bases, with 11 bases between the two germline ends. CDR1 is MNHEY, CDR2 SVGAGI, per germline. The CDR3 covers 15 residues. The CDR3 spells CASSYGAANSYEQYF. Here the CDR3 DNA reads TGTGCCAGCAGTTACGGGGCAGCCAACTCCTACGAGCAGTACTTC.

This clonotype was detected many times. The V and J genes are TRBV13 and TRBJ2-3, with D tentatively TRBD2 (5 bases). V was trimmed by 5 bases and J by 3 bases, leaving 24 bases between them. CDR3 size: 18 residues. Germline CDR1 reads PRHDT; CDR2 reads FYEKMQ (reference sequence). For the CDR3, the DNA is TGTGCCAGCAGCGGACCCGGGAAGCGTGGTGGAGAAACAGATACGCAGTATTTT. This translates into CASSGPGKRGGETDTQYF.

The chain couples TRBV20-1 to TRBJ2-2; TRBD2 matches at 9 bases. J was trimmed by 7 bases and V by 2 bases; bases with no gene match: 8. The CDR3 has 15 residues. Germline CDR1 DFQATT, CDR2 SNEGSKA (reference sequence). This CDR3 is CSARLAGGPDGELFF. CDR3 DNA: TGCAGTGCTAGACTGGCGGGAGGGCCTGACGGGGAGCTGTTTTTT.

This clonotype is labeled medium-sized. The chain employs TRBV3-1 and TRBJ2-7, with a possible D match to TRBD1 (5 bases). V lost 2 bases, J lost 2 bases, and 10 bases lay in between. In germline, CDR1 is LGHDT, CDR2 YNNKEL (reference sequence). The CDR3 sequence is 14 residues long. The CDR3 DNA reads as TGTGCCAGCAGCCAACAGGGTCTGGCCTACGAGCAGTACTTC. It encodes CASSQQGLAYEQYF.

This clonotype was observed at least ten times. The chain is built from TRBV6-1 and TRBJ1-5, with D hard to call. The V end lost 1 base, the J end lost 1 base, and 8 bases lay between the germline ends. The CDR3 consists of 15 residues. Looked up from germline, CDR1 is MNHNS and CDR2 is SASEGT. The CDR3 spells CASSEEWSSNQPQHF. CDR3 DNA sequence: TGTGCCAGCAGTGAAGAATGGAGCAGCAATCAGCCCCAGCATTTT.

This clonotype was seen at least ten times. The chain recombines TRBV5-1 with TRBJ2-7; D is uncertain. The V gene lost 1 base and the J gene lost 5 bases, with 13 bases spanning the gap. The germline CDR1 and CDR2 sequences are SGHRS and YFSETQ. The CDR3 consists of 14 residues. CDR3 DNA: TGCGCCAGCAGCTTGACAGATGCCCTGGACGAGCAGTACTTC. It specifies CASSLTDALDEQYF.

This clonotype was observed many times. CDR3 protein: CASSGWGQGDNEQFF. Here the CDR3 DNA reads TGTGCCAGTAGCGGTTGGGGACAGGGCGACAATGAGCAGTTCTTC. This chain joins TRBV19 and TRBJ2-1; 9 nucleotides agree with TRBD1. V was pared by 6 bases and J by 5 bases, with 8 bases of the junction left unmatched. Germline V gene data show CDR1 as LNHDA and CDR2 as SQIVND (reference sequence). The CDR3 extends over 15 amino acids.

The sample holds many counts of this clonotype. The gene calls are TRBV5-1 and TRBJ2-3, with 15 bases fitting TRBD2. Losses at the gene ends were 3 bases for V and 1 base for J; bases not matched to a gene: 6. The CDR3 runs to 18 residues. Germline V lookup: CDR1 SGHRS, CDR2 YFSETQ. The CDR3 coding sequence is TGCGCCAGCAGCTCCGGACTAGCGGGGGGGCCGGGCACAGATACGCAGTATTTT. It encodes CASSSGLAGGPGTDTQYF.

This clonotype was counted ten times or more. The rearrangement uses TRBV9 and TRBJ1-2, with a weak D call TRBD1 (6 bases). Between the trimmed V and J ends, which lost 0 bases and 8 bases, there was a span of 14 bases. The germline gives CDR1 SGDLS, CDR2 YYNGEE. The CDR3 loop spans 14 amino acids. CDR3 bases: TGTGCCAGCAGCGTAGGTGGGGGCGCGGAAGGCTACACCTTC. The encoded protein is CASSVGGGAEGYTF.

There are many counts of this clonotype. The V gene is TRBV7-6, the J gene TRBJ2-5; D could derive from TRBD1 or TRBD2 (5 bases each). V gave up 0 bases and J gave up 5 bases, with 10 bases separating them. Germline-derived CDR1 and CDR2 are SGHVS and FNYEAQ. The CDR3 covers 14 residues. CDR3 in amino acids: CASSLAGTLETQYF. CDR3 DNA sequence: TGTGCCAGCAGCTTAGCCGGGACGCTGGAGACCCAGTACTTC.

This clonotype was counted at least ten times. Written as DNA, the CDR3 is TGTGCCAGCAGCTCTAACTACGCAGATACGCAGTATTTT. It codes for CASSSNYADTQYF. The chain has TRBV5-4 and TRBJ2-3, with no clear D. Trimming stripped 3 bases from V and 4 bases from J, with 9 bases between. This CDR3 is built from 13 residues. CDR1 and CDR2 (germline): SGHNT, YYREEE (reference sequence).

This clonotype has a count of ten or more. V is TRBV24-1 and J is TRBJ2-7; TRBD1 is a possible D gene (5 bases). Germline assignment: CDR1 KGHDR and CDR2 SFDVKD. This CDR3 is built from 14 residues. V lost 4 bases to trimming and J lost 7 bases, with 16 bases between them. CDR3 sequence: CATSDPDSSLEQYF. Here the CDR3 DNA reads TGTGCCACCAGTGACCCCGACAGTTCCCTGGAGCAGTACTTC.

This clonotype has a count of ten or more. This chain uses TRBV30 with TRBJ1-1; D is uncertain. The CDR3 sequence is 13 residues long. V lost 2 bases to trimming and J lost 4 bases, with 11 bases between them. Per germline, CDR1 GTSNPN and CDR2 SVGIG (reference sequence). The CDR3 DNA follows: TGTGCCTGGAGTTCGCTAAGCTCCACTGAAGCTTTCTTT. Amino acids: CAWSSLSSTEAFF.

This clonotype appeared many times. V usage is TRBV12-3 or TRBV12-4 and J usage is TRBJ2-2; 9 nucleotides match TRBD2. CDR3 length: 15 amino acids. After removal of 3 bases from V and 5 bases from J, the junction contained 4 bases not matched to a gene. CDR3 region: CASSLSSGGTGELFF. DNA of the CDR3: TGTGCCAGCAGTTTGAGTAGCGGGGGTACCGGGGAGCTGTTTTTT.

This clonotype ranks as medium-sized. The chain links TRBV4-1 to TRBJ2-2; D is perhaps TRBD1 or TRBD2 (6 bases each). The CDR3 loop spans 13 amino acids. V lost 4 bases and J lost 6, with 9 bases in between. Per the germline V gene, CDR1 is MGHRA and CDR2 is YSYEKL. CDR3 residues: CASSPRGPGELFF. The CDR3 nucleotides read TGCGCCAGCAGCCCTCGGGGGCCCGGGGAGCTGTTTTTT.

The V gene is TRBV24-1, the J gene TRBJ2-1; perhaps TRBD1 as D (5 bases). CDR3 length: 12 residues. Germline V lookup: CDR1 KGHDR, CDR2 SFDVKD. The V and J ends lost 10 bases and 2 bases respectively, with 8 bases between them. The CDR3 nucleotides read TGTGCCACTCAGGGCACCTACAATGAGCAGTTCTTC. As protein: CATQGTYNEQFF.

This clonotype was observed many times. The chain carries TRBV28 and TRBJ2-5, with D perhaps given as TRBD1 or TRBD2 (5 bases each). Germline CDR1 reads MDHEN; CDR2 reads SYDVKM. The CDR3 is made up of 15 amino acids. Trimming removed 7 bases at V and 0 bases at J, with 15 bases between. In nucleotides, the CDR3 is TGTGCCAGCACCGCGGGCAGGGTAAACCAAGAGACCCAGTACTTC. Translated, it gives CASTAGRVNQETQYF.

This clonotype was observed at least ten times. The chain couples TRBV12-3 or TRBV12-4 to TRBJ2-7; TRBD2 matches 7 bases. The CDR3 extends over 12 amino acids. Trimming removed 8 bases from V and 4 bases from J; junction bases left unmatched: 5. The CDR3 protein is CASAPGGYEQYF. For the CDR3, the DNA is TGTGCCAGCGCCCCGGGGGGATACGAGCAGTACTTC.

The chain carries TRBV5-5 and TRBJ2-5; no clear D gene. The germline CDR1 and CDR2 sequences are SGHKS and YYEKEE (reference sequence). Trimming left V 5 bases short and J 4 bases short, with 12 bases between. This CDR3 comprises 13 residues. The CDR3 spells CASSFSHGETQYF. The CDR3 region has the DNA TGTGCCAGCAGTTTCTCTCACGGAGAGACCCAGTACTTC. The full variable domain, rest sourced from reference TRBV5-5 and TRBJ2-5, is DAGVTQSPTHLIKTRGQQVTLRCSPISGHKSVSWYQQVLGQGPQFIFQYYEKEERGRGNFPDRFSARQFPNYSSELNVNALLLGDSALYLCASSFSHGETQYFGPGTRLLVL.

The chain joins TRBV30 to TRBJ2-7; D ambiguous. Germline assignment: CDR1 GTSNPN and CDR2 SVGIG (reference sequence). V dropped 2 bases and J dropped 3 bases, with 17 bases sitting between them. The CDR3 has 15 residues. The DNA for the CDR3 is TGTGCCTGGAGTCCCACGGTAGTGGGGTACTACGAGCAGTACTTC. This gives the protein CAWSPTVVGYYEQYF. The entire variable domain, with the rest obtained from reference TRBV30 and TRBJ2-7, is as follows: SQTIHQWPATLVQPVGSPLSLECTVEGTSNPNLYWYRQAAGRGLQLLFYSVGIGQISSEVPQNLSASRPQDRQFILSSKKLLLSDSGFYLCAWSPTVVGYYEQYFGPGTRLTVT.

This clonotype was seen many times. The chain recombines TRBV5-1 with TRBJ2-1; 8 nucleotides agree with TRBD1. V lost 2 bases, J lost 9 bases, and 4 bases stayed unmatched. Germline V gives CDR1 SGHRS, CDR2 YFSETQ. The CDR3 runs to 13 residues. This CDR3 is CASSFQGAGEQFF. For the CDR3, the DNA is TGCGCCAGCAGCTTTCAGGGGGCGGGTGAGCAGTTCTTC. The full variable domain, its missing parts supplied by reference TRBV5-1 and TRBJ2-1, is KAGVTQTPRYLIKTRGQQVTLSCSPISGHRSVSWYQQTPGQGLQFLFEYFSETQRNKGNFPGRFSGRQFSNSRSEMNVSTLELGDSALYLCASSFQGAGEQFFGPGTRLTVL.

This clonotype was seen at least ten times. The chain carries TRBV5-4 and TRBJ2-5; D possibly corresponds to TRBD1 (6 bases). Germline V lookup: CDR1 SGHNT, CDR2 YYREEE (reference sequence). Trimming left V 2 bases short and J 5 bases short, with 16 bases between. This CDR3 is built from 15 residues. The DNA for the CDR3 is TGTGCCAGCAGCTTTACAGGGAGTTCGGGGGAGACCCAGTACTTC. Encoded protein: CASSFTGSSGETQYF.

This clonotype occurred many times. The chain links TRBV20-1 to TRBJ1-6; D uncertain. Per the germline V gene, CDR1 is DFQATT and CDR2 is SNEGSKA (reference sequence). Trimming shortened V by 3 bases and J by 0 bases, and 6 bases separated the two germline ends. This CDR3 has 14 amino acids. CDR3 region: CSARPSSYNSPLHF. The CDR3 nucleotides are TGCAGTGCTAGGCCAAGCTCCTATAATTCACCCCTCCACTTT.

There are many counts of this clonotype. The V gene is TRBV29-1, the J gene TRBJ2-3; no reliable D call. The germline gives CDR1 SQVTM, CDR2 ANQGSEA. This CDR3 contains 14 residues. V dropped 3 bases and J dropped 1 base, with 11 bases sitting between them. In DNA form, the CDR3 reads TGCAGCGTTGACGGTCCTAAGGGCACAGATACGCAGTATTTT. Protein: CSVDGPKGTDTQYF.